This T cell receptor beta chain was captured in a study of OX40 agonist ivuxolimab in advanced cancers. About the study: Partial responses occurred in Three dose-escalation patients, one with hepatocellular carcinoma and two with cutaneous melanoma.

Profiled with immunoSEQ multiplex PCR; TCRdb holds only in-frame clones, not every one. The table shows 82,000 or so clones, with more than 80% occurring only once. Points from the study as a whole: Clonal expansion in partial responders at 0.1-3.0 mg/kg ranked among the lowest. In CD8+ T cells, expanded clones were on average more numerous than in CD4+.

With regard to this clone: Antigen unknown.

CDR1 LNHDA and CDR2 SQIVND come from the germline V gene (reference sequence). Trimming pared 4 bases from V and 0 bases from J, leaving 12 bases between. The CDR3 contains 15 residues. The V and J genes are TRBV19 and TRBJ2-5; possible D gene TRBD2, 7 bases. Material: CD4+ or CD8+ T cells sorted from blood, obtained in a trial of the OX40 agonist ivuxolimab. The clonotype comes from an adult with an advanced solid tumor such as melanoma, head and neck, liver or kidney cancer. For the CDR3, the DNA is TGTGCCAGTAGTACCAGAGGGGGGGACCAAGAGACCCAGTACTTC. Translating it yields CASSTRGGDQETQYF.